This T cell receptor (beta chain) was recovered during a study of graft-versus-host responses after intestinal transplantation. Study as a whole: The study gave all recipients anti-thymocyte globulin induction, then tacrolimus and steroids for 2 to 3 years.

This clone was observed once. Antigen unknown. Some clones are missing from TCRdb's copy, which holds only in-frame ones; the method was immunoSEQ multiplex PCR. Here the sample spans over 45,000 clones, about 94% being singletons. The origin of this receptor is a human donor who was the organ donor for an intestinal transplant. Material: unstimulated CD4+ T cells sorted from spleen or lymph node cells, obtained before transplant.

This CDR3 reads CASSQGPYGREQYF. CDR3 sequence (DNA): TGTGCCAGCTCCCAGGGACCCTACGGACGAGAGCAGTACTTC. The V gene is TRBV18, the J gene TRBJ2-7; D could derive from TRBD1 or TRBD2 (5 bases each). Germline V CDR1 and CDR2: KGHSH, LQKENI. The V gene lost 6 bases and the J gene lost 7 bases, with 19 bases spanning the gap. There are 14 residues in the CDR3.